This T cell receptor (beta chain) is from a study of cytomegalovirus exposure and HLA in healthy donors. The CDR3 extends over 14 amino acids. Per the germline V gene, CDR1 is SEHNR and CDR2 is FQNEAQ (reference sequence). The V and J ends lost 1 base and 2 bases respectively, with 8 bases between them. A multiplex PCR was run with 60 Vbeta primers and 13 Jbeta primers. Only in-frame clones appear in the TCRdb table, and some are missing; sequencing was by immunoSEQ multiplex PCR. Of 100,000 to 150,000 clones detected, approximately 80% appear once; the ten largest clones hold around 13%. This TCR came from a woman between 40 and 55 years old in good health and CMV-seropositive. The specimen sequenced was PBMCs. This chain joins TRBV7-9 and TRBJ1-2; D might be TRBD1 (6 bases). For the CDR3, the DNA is TGTGCCAGCAGCTTAGAAGGACAGAACTATGGCTACACCTTC. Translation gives CASSLEGQNYGYTF.